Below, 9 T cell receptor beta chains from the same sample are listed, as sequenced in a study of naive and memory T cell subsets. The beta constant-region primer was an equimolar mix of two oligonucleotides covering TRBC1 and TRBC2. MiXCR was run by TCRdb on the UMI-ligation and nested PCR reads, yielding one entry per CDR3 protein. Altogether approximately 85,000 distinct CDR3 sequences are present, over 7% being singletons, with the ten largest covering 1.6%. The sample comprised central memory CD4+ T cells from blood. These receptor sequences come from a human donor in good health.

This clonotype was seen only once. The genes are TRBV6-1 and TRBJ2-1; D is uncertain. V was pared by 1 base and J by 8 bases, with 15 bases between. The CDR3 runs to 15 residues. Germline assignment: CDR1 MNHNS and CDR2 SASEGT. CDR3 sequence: CASSEGPDRRHEQFF. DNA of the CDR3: TGTGCCAGCAGTGAAGGACCCGACCGGCGCCATGAGCAGTTCTTC.

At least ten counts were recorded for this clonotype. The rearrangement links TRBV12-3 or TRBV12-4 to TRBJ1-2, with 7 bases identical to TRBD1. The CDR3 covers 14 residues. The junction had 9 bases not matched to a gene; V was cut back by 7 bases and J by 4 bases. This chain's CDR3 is CASNIQGSLYGYTF. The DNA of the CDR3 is TGTGCCAGCAACATACAGGGGAGCCTCTATGGCTACACCTTC.

CDR3 region: CASSLLAGAGNTGELFF. CDR3 in DNA: TGCGCCAGCAGCTTGTTAGCGGGAGCTGGTAACACCGGGGAGCTGTTTTTT. The genes are TRBV5-1 and TRBJ2-2, with 9 bases matching TRBD2. The J segment lost 2 bases and the V segment lost 1 base, leaving 6 bases of the junction unmatched. CDR1 is SGHRS and CDR2 is YFSETQ in the germline V gene. This CDR3 region has 17 residues. Variable domain in full (rest from reference TRBV5-1 and TRBJ2-2): KAGVTQTPRYLIKTRGQQVTLSCSPISGHRSVSWYQQTPGQGLQFLFEYFSETQRNKGNFPGRFSGRQFSNSRSEMNVSTLELGDSALYLCASSLLAGAGNTGELFFGEGSRLTVL.

This chain's CDR3 is CASSPGTSGATQYF. CDR3 in DNA: TGTGCCAGCAGTCCCGGGACTAGCGGCGCGACCCAGTACTTC. V and J are TRBV12-3 or TRBV12-4 and TRBJ2-5, with 11 nucleotides matching TRBD2. V shed 5 bases and J 7 bases; nucleotides not matched to a gene: 6. The CDR3 spans 14 residues.

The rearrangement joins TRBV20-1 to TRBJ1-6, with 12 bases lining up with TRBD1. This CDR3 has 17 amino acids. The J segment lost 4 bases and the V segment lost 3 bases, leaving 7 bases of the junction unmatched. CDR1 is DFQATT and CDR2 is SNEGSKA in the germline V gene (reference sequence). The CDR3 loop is CSASGTGGSRYNSPLHF. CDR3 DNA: TGCAGTGCTAGCGGGACAGGGGGCTCGAGATATAATTCACCCCTCCACTTT.

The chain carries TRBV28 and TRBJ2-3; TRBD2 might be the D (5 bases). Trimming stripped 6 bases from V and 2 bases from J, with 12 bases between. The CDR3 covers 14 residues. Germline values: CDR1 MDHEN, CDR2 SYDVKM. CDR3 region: CASRLTGYTDTQYF. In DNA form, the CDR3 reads TGTGCCAGCAGGCTTACGGGGTACACAGATACGCAGTATTTT.

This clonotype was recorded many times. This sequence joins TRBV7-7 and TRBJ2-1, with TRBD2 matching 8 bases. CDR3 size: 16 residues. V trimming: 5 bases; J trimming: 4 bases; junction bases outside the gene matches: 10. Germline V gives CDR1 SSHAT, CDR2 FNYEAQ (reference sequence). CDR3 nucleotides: TGTGCCAGCAGCCCTCGTGGTGGCGGGGGGTACAATGAGCAGTTCTTC. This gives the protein CASSPRGGGGYNEQFF.

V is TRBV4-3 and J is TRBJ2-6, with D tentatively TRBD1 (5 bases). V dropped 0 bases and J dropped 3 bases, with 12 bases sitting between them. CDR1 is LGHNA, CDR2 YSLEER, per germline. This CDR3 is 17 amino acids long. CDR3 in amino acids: CASSQDIVGVGANVLTF. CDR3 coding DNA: TGCGCCAGCAGCCAAGATATCGTAGGGGTTGGGGCCAACGTCCTGACTTTC.

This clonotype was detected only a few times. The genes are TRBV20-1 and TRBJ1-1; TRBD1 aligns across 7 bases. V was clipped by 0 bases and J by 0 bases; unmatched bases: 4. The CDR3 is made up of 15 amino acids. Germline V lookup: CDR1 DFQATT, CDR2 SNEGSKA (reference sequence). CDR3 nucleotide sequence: TGCAGTGCTAGAGATCAGGGGACAGTGAACACTGAAGCTTTCTTT. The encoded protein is CSARDQGTVNTEAFF.